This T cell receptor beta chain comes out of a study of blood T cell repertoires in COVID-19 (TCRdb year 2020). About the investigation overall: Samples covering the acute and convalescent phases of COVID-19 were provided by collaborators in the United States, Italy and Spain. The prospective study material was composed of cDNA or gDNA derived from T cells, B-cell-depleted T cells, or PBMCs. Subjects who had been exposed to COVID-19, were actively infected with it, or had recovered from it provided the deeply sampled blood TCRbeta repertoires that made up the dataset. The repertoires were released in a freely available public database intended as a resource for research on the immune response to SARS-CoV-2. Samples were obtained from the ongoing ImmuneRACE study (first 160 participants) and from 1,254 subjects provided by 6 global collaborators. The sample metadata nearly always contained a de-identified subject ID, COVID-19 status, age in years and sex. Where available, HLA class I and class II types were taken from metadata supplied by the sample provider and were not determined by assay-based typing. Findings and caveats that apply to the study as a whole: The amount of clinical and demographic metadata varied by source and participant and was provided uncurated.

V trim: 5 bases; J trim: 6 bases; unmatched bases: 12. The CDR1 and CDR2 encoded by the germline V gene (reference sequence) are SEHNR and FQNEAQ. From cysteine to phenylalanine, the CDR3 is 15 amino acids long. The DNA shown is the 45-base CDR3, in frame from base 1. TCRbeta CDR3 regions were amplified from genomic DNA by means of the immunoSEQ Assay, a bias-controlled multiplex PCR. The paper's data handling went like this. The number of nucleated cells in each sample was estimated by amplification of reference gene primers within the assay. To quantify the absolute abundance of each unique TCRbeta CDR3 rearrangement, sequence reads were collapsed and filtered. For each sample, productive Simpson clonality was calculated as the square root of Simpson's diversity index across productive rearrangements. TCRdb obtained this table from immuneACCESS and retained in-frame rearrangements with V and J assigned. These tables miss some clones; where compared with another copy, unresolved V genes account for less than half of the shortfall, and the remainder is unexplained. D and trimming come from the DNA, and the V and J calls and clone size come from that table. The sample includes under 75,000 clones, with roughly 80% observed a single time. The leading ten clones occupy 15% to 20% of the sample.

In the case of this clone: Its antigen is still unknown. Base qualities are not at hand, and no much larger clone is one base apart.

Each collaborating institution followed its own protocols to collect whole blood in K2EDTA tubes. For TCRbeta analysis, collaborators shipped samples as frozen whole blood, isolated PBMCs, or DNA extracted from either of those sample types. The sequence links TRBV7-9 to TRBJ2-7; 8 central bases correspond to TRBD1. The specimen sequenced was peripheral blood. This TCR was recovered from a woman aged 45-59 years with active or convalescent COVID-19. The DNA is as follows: TGTGCCAGCAGCACTGGGACAGGACCCGTGGGCGAGCAGTACTTC. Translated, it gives CASSTGTGPVGEQYF.